The following is a T cell receptor (beta chain) sequence with its context. This clone was found a few times. Its antigen is still unknown. Since a far larger clone is one base different, this is likely a read error. Other DNA variants within this sample encode the same CDR3. Using the deep immunoSEQ assay, multiplex PCR amplified TCR CDR3 regions from genomic DNA. For each cell subset, the extracted genomic DNA was distributed evenly across all wells of several immunoSEQ 96-well plates, and each plate served as one replicate. For unsorted PBMC, 300 ng genomic DNA, equal to 25,000 to 35,000 T cell genomes, was loaded into each replicate PCR. Unsorted PBMC genomic DNA was sequenced across ten immunoSEQ deep assay plates. Purified libraries were measured with a Qubit 3.0 fluorometer, size-checked on a Bioanalyzer 2100, and measured again with the KAPA Library Quantification kit. A separate single-read 150-cycle Illumina NextSeq 550 flow cell was used to sequence each immunoSEQ 96-well plate. In the authors' own workflow: The immunoSEQ output contained only junctional sequences without quality scores, so filtering could not match that applied to full-length reads. Sequences were annotated with PyIR, a Python wrapper for IgBLAST v1.9, using IMGT germline references to assign V/J genes and CDR3. Reads with weak V/J assignments (E-value above 1e-6), missing CDR3, stop codons, out-of-frame junctions, or ambiguous translated residues were removed. V3J clonotypes were defined as sequences sharing the same inferred V gene, J gene, and CDR3 amino acid sequence. To compute the percentage overlap between repertoires, the number of shared unique clonotypes was divided by the size of the smaller repertoire. Repertoire richness was assessed with RTK rarefaction, the Chao1 estimator, and Recon v2.1 estimates of unobserved clonotypes. The table was pulled from immuneACCESS by TCRdb, which kept in-frame rearrangements only. Such tables lose some clones; where checked, under half of the loss comes from unresolved V genes, and the rest has no known cause. That table supplies the V and J calls and clone size; D and trimming were determined from the DNA. Within this sample are approximately 440,000 clones, with roughly three quarters of them counted one time only. 12% of the sample comes from the top ten.

This specimen comes from a study of shared clonotypes between healthy human individuals (dated by TCRdb to about 2020). Regarding the research as a whole: A couple of women and three men aged 18 to 49 years were included in the cohort. The study deeply sequenced blood TCR repertoires of five healthy adults to estimate repertoire size and the extent of clonotype sharing between individuals. To increase sequencing depth and limit assay-specific biases, TCR repertoire library preparation and sequencing were carried out by different laboratories using diverse techniques. Between about 0.9 and 10 billion PBMCs per donor were obtained by leukapheresis.

The donors were healthy, HIV-negative adults who had no recently reported acute infections or vaccinations. Every donor was a Caucasian adult residing in Nashville, Tennessee, USA. For unsorted samples, 70 million to 95 million PBMCs were counted, and genomic DNA was extracted using the QIAamp DNA Blood Mini kit. After blood collection by leukapheresis, PBMCs were isolated using Ficoll-Histopaque density gradient centrifugation and then cryopreserved in the vapor phase of liquid nitrogen. Overall study outcomes, separate from this receptor: Sampling was restricted to blood, and TCR repertoires in tissue are likely to differ from TCR repertoires in blood. Because the study included only a small number of donors, the genetic and exposure-history diversity represented was limited. Based on pairwise subsampling, the degree of clonotype sharing among donors was expected to be affected by sequencing depth.

Taken from cysteine to phenylalanine, the CDR3 has 16 residues. Of all the DNA, just the CDR3 is kept, 48 bases in frame from base 1. CDR1 MNHNS and CDR2 SASEGT are derived from the germline V gene. The V end gives up 0 bases and the J end 5 bases, leaving 6 bases in the junction not matched to a gene. Sequencing input: PBMCs. The chain is made from TRBV6-1 and TRBJ2-5, and TRBD1 matches 10 of the central bases. The sequence derives from a woman in her forties in good health. Some clones in this sample may be carry-over from other donors' samples. CDR3 sequence: CASSEAGGQGYETQYF. The sequence in DNA is TGTGCCAGCAGTGAAGCGGGGGGACAGGGGTACGAGACCCAGTACTTC.